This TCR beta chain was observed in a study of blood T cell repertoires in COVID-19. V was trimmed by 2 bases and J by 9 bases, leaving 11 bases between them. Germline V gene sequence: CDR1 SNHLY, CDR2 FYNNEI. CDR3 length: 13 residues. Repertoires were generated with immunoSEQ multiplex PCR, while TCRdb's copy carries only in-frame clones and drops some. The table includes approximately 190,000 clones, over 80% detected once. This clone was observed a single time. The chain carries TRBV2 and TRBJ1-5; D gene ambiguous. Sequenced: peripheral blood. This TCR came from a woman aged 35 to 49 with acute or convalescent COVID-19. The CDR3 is CASSESPGGPQHF. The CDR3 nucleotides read TGTGCCAGCAGTGAATCCCCGGGAGGGCCCCAGCATTTT.